This TCR beta chain comes out of a study of T cell repertoires in cytomegalovirus infection. In regard to this clonotype: What it recognizes is unknown.

Study-wide points: There were HLA-C-restricted CMV-specific TCR beta clonotypes dominating the ex vivo response.

MiXCR, applied by TCRdb to the reads, yields one record per CDR3 protein. The table has 230,000 or so distinct CDR3 sequences, approximately 15% seen once; the top ten hold less than 60%. This CDR3 is built from 16 residues. The germline CDR1 and CDR2 sequences are SGHTA and FQGNSA. The J gene is TRBJ2-7, the V gene TRBV7-2; TRBD2 matches 11 bases. The sequenced material came from CD8+ T cells from PBMCs. This sequence originates from a human donor in good health (CMV status not recorded). Some clones in this sample may be carry-over from other donors' samples. The CDR3 nucleotides are TGTGCCAGCAGCCCCCGACTAGCGGGGTCCTCCTACGATCAGTACGTC. It yields the protein CASSPRLAGSSYDQYV.